The 6 T cell receptor beta chains below come from one sample, sequenced in a study of early T cells in non-severe SARS-CoV-2 infection (dated by TCRdb to 2020 to 2022). Libraries were built with 5' RACE. Instrument used: NextSeq 500. Starting from the raw public reads, TCRdb applied fastp trimming at Q25, assembled clones with MiXCR and retained in-frame beta chains. Every distinct CDR3 protein forms one entry, paired with its most common genes and DNA. Counted in this sample were 25,000 to 30,000 distinct CDR3 sequences; 4.5% to 5.5% of them appeared once. The ten largest clones add up to approximately 2.4% of the sample. Specimen: whole blood. These receptor sequences come from an adult who was a healthcare worker with PCR-confirmed SARS-CoV-2 infection or an uninfected control (not recorded which).

Many counts were recorded for this clonotype. J is TRBJ2-4 and V is TRBV24-1, with 10 bases identical to TRBD2. Trimming at V came to 0 bases and at J to 0 bases, leaving 10 bases not matched to a gene. Germline-derived CDR1 and CDR2 are KGHDR and SFDVKD. There are 20 residues in the CDR3. The CDR3 sequence is CATSDLLGVSGRPAKNIQYF. The CDR3 DNA is TGTGCCACCAGTGATTTGCTTGGGGTTAGCGGGAGGCCAGCCAAAAACATTCAGTACTTC.

This clonotype was counted a few times. This rearrangement joins TRBV7-9 to TRBJ2-1; TRBD2 aligns across 7 bases. V shed 4 bases, J shed 7 bases, and the junction held 16 bases outside the gene matches. Germline V gene data show CDR1 as SEHNR and CDR2 as FQNEAQ (reference sequence). CDR3 size: 17 residues. CDR3 DNA sequence: TGTGCCAGCAGCTCCCCATTAGCGGGCCCGAGCAAGAATGAGCAGTTCTTC. It encodes CASSSPLAGPSKNEQFF. The entire variable domain, with the rest obtained from reference TRBV7-9 and TRBJ2-1, is as follows: DTGVSQNPRHKITKRGQNVTFRCDPISEHNRLYWYRQTLGQGPEFLTYFQNEAQLEKSRLLSDRFSAERPKGSFSTLEIQRTEQGDSAMYLCASSSPLAGPSKNEQFFGPGTRLTVL.

This clonotype was seen at least ten times. The genes are TRBV3-1 and TRBJ2-5; the match to TRBD1 covers 8 bases. The CDR3 consists of 14 residues. Germline CDR1 reads LGHDT; CDR2 reads YNNKEL (reference sequence). Trimming cost V 5 bases and J 1 base; bases outside gene matches: 3. In DNA, the CDR3 is TGTGCCAGCAGCTACAGGGGGGTCCAAGAGACCCAGTACTTC. Translating it yields CASSYRGVQETQYF.

This clonotype was observed at least ten times. The chain carries TRBV27 and TRBJ1-4, with 7 positions matching TRBD1. This CDR3 is built from 15 residues. J gave up 5 bases and V 6 bases, and 9 bases lay outside the gene matches. CDR1 is MNHEY, CDR2 SMNVEV, per germline (reference sequence). CDR3 loop: CASRPRQGSNEKLFF. The CDR3 bases are TGTGCCAGCAGGCCGCGACAGGGATCGAATGAAAAACTGTTTTTT.

The table lists this clonotype with many counts. The chain joins TRBV5-1 to TRBJ2-7, with 7 bases aligning to TRBD1. CDR1 is SGHRS, CDR2 YFSETQ, per germline. This CDR3 region has 14 residues. Trimming took 0 bases from V and 0 from J; bases not matched to a gene: 0. CDR3 protein: CASSLGQGSYEQYF. The CDR3 nucleotides are TGCGCCAGCAGCTTGGGACAGGGCTCCTACGAGCAGTACTTC.

This clonotype was detected many times. CDR3 sequence: CASSSEGQYGYTF. The CDR3 DNA follows: TGTGCCAGCAGCTCCGAGGGACAATATGGCTACACCTTC. The chain is built from TRBV7-9 and TRBJ1-2, with a weak D call TRBD1 (6 bases). In germline, CDR1 is SEHNR, CDR2 FQNEAQ (reference sequence). The CDR3 consists of 13 residues. V gave up 4 bases and J gave up 5 bases, with 11 bases separating them.